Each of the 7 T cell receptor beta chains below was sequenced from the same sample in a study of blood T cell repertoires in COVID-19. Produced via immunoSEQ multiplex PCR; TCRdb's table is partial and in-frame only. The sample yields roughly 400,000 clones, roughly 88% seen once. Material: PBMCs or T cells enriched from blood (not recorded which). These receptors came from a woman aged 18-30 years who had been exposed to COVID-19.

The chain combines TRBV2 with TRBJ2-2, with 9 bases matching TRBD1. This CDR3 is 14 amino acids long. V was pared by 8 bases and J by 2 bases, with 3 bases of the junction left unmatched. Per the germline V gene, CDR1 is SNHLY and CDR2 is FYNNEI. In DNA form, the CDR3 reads TGTGCCAGCCAGGGACAGGGTAACACCGGGGAGCTGTTTTTT. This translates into CASQGQGNTGELFF.

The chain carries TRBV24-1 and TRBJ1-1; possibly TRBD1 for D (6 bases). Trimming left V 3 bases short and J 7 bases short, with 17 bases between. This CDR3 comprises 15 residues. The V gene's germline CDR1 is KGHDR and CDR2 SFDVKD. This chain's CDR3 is CATSDPLTGGDEAFF. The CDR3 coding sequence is TGTGCCACCAGTGATCCACTGACAGGCGGAGATGAAGCTTTCTTT.

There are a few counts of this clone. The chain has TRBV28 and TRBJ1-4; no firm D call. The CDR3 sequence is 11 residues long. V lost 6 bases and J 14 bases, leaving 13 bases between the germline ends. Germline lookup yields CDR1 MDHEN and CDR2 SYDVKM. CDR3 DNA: TGTGCCAGCAGCCTCGGAGGGTACCTGTTTTTT. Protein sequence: CASSLGGYLFF. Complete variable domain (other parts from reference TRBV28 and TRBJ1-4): DVKVTQSSRYLVKRTGEKVFLECVQDMDHENMFWYRQDPGLGLRLIYFSYDVKMKEKGDIPEGYSVSREKKERFSLILESASTNQTSMYLCASSLGGYLFFGSGTQLSVL.

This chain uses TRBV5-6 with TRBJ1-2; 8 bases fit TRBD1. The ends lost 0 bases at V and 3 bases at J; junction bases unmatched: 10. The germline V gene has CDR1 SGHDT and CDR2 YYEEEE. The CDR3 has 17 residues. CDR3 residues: CASSLVRAPTGDYGYTF. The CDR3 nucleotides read TGTGCCAGCAGCTTGGTTCGGGCTCCGACAGGGGACTATGGCTACACCTTC.

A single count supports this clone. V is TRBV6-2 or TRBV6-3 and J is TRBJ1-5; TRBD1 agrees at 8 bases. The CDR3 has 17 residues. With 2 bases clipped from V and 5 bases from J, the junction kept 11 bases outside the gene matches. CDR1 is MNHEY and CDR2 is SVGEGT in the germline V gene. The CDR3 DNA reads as TGTGCCAGCAGTTACCTCCCGGGACAGGCTGTTTATCAGCCCCAGCATTTT. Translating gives CASSYLPGQAVYQPQHF.

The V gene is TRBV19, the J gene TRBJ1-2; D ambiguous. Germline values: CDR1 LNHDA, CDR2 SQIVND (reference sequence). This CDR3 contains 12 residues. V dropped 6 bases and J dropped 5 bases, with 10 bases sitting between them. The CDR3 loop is CASRSREYGYTF. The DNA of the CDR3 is TGTGCCAGTAGGTCACGGGAGTATGGCTACACCTTC.

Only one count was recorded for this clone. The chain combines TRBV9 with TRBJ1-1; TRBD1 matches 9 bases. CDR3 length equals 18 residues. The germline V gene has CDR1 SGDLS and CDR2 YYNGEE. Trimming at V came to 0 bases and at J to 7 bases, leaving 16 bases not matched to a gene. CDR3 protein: CASSVEAGTGPTFGEAFF. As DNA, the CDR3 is TGTGCCAGCAGCGTAGAGGCCGGGACAGGGCCAACCTTCGGTGAAGCTTTCTTT.